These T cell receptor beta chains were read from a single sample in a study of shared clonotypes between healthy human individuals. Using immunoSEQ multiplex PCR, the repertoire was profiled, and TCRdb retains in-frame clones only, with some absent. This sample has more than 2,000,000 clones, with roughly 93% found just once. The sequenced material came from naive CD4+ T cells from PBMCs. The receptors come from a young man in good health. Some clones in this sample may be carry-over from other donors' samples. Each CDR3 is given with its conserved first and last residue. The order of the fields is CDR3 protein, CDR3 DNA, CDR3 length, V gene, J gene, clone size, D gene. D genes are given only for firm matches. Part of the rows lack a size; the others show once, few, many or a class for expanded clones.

CATQYGLITDTQYF	TGTGCCACCCAGTATGGCCTCATCACAGATACGCAGTATTTT	14	TRBV6-5	TRBJ2-3	NA	NA
CASSALGGGTDTQYF	TGTGCCAGCAGCGCCCTTGGGGGAGGCACAGATACGCAGTATTTT	15	TRBV9	TRBJ2-3	NA	NA
CASSVVPGQDYGYTF	TGTGCCAGCAGCGTAGTGCCAGGTCAGGACTATGGCTACACCTTC	15	TRBV9	TRBJ1-2	NA	NA
CASNPGSRVGGELFF	TGTGCCAGCAATCCGGGATCCCGGGTTGGTGGGGAGCTGTTTTTT	15	TRBV28	TRBJ2-2	NA	NA
CASSLIGTNTDTQYF	TGTGCCAGCAGCTTGATAGGAACTAACACAGATACGCAGTATTTT	15	TRBV5-5	TRBJ2-3	NA	NA
CASQRARVGEQYF	TGTGCCAGCCAGAGGGCGAGGGTCGGTGAGCAGTACTTC	13	TRBV7-2	TRBJ2-7	NA	NA
CASSADVNYGYTF	TGTGCCAGCAGCGCCGACGTTAACTATGGCTACACCTTC	13	TRBV9	TRBJ1-2	NA	NA
CASSPLAVQETQYF	TGTGCCAGCAGCCCCCTGGCAGTTCAAGAGACCCAGTACTTC	14	TRBV5-4	TRBJ2-5	NA	NA
CASSSDRGRFEQYF	TGCGCCAGCAGCTCGGACAGGGGGCGCTTTGAGCAGTACTTC	14	TRBV5-1	TRBJ2-7	once	TRBD1
CASRDSFAAMNTEAFF	TGTGCCAGCAGGGACAGCTTCGCGGCCATGAACACTGAAGCTTTCTTT	16	TRBV2	TRBJ1-1	NA	NA
CASSQGEQETQYF	TGCGCCAGCAGCCAAGGGGAACAAGAGACCCAGTACTTC	13	TRBV4-1	TRBJ2-5	NA	NA
CATQQRLAGLPYEQYF	TGTGCCACCCAGCAAAGACTAGCGGGCCTACCCTACGAGCAGTACTTC	16	TRBV27	TRBJ2-7	NA	TRBD2
CASKEGLFYNEQFF	TGTGCCAGTAAGGAGGGCCTCTTCTACAATGAGCAGTTCTTC	14	TRBV19	TRBJ2-1	NA	NA
CASGGTRYEKLFF	TGTGCCAGCGGAGGGACAAGATATGAAAAACTGTTTTTT	13	TRBV6-5	TRBJ1-4	NA	NA
CASSLELAAREQYF	TGTGCCAGCAGCTTAGAGCTAGCGGCGAGGGAGCAGTACTTC	14	TRBV5-8	TRBJ2-7	NA	TRBD2
CASSPQFASGRTDEQFF	TGTGCCAGCAGCCCCCAATTTGCTAGCGGCCGTACGGATGAGCAGTTCTTC	17	TRBV14	TRBJ2-1	NA	TRBD2
CASSFSQGTPYEQYF	TGTGCCAGCAGCTTCTCTCAGGGGACTCCCTACGAGCAGTACTTC	15	TRBV11-2	TRBJ2-7	NA	NA
CAISDTGGAAEQYF	TGTGCCATCAGTGATACAGGGGGCGCGGCCGAGCAGTACTTC	14	TRBV10-3	TRBJ2-7	NA	TRBD1
CASSLDRTEAFF	TGTGCCAGCAGCTTAGACCGCACTGAAGCTTTCTTT	12	TRBV11-2	TRBJ1-1	NA	NA